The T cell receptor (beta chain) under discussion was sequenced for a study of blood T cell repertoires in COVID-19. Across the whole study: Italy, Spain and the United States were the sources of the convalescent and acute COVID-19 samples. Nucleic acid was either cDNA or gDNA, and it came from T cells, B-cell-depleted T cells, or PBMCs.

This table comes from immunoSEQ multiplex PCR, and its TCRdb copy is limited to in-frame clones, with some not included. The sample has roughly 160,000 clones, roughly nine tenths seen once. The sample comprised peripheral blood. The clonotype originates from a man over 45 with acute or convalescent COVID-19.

The CDR3, as DNA: TGTGCCAGCAGCCAAGATGGGGGCCCCTTCTATGGCTACACCTTC. It translates to CASSQDGGPFYGYTF. V usage is TRBV14 and J usage is TRBJ1-2, with TRBD1 as a possible D gene (6 bases). CDR1 SGHDN and CDR2 FVKESK come from the germline V gene. V lost 0 bases, J lost 4 bases, and 12 bases lay in between. This CDR3 contains 15 residues.